The 29 T cell receptor beta chains in this list originate from one sample, sequenced in a study of T-cell memory formation after mild COVID-19. Via MiXCR, TCRdb re-called the 5' RACE reads, giving one row per CDR3 protein. The data contain approximately 300,000 distinct CDR3 sequences, roughly 15% of them singletons. The sequenced sample consisted of PBMCs or a T cell subset sorted from them (not recorded which). Receptors originate from a man aged 18 to 29 who had mild COVID-19 (a few samples of this study predate the infection). Cell type and time point are not known.

The chain couples TRBV6-5 to TRBJ1-3, with unresolved D. CDR3 length: 14 amino acids. The V end lost 5 bases, the J end lost 5 bases, and 13 bases lay between the germline ends. Germline CDR1 reads MNHEY; CDR2 reads SVGAGI. This CDR3 is CASSARSARNTIYF. DNA of the CDR3: TGTGCCAGCAGTGCGAGGTCTGCGCGAAACACCATATATTTT.

This chain links TRBV4-1 with TRBJ2-5; D remains ambiguous. V was pared by 1 base and J by 4 bases, with 16 bases between. Germline CDR1 reads MGHRA; CDR2 reads YSYEKL. The CDR3 totals 16 residues. CDR3 in DNA: TGCGCCAGCAGCCAAGTCATAATGACCCTGGGAGAGACCCAGTACTTC. As protein: CASSQVIMTLGETQYF.

This clonotype has more than one count but fewer than ten. The CDR3 reads CASSDPPIYEQYV. The CDR3 DNA sequence: TGCGCCAGCAGTGACCCCCCTATCTACGAGCAGTACGTC. This rearrangement joins TRBV10-1 to TRBJ2-7; D gene unclear. Trimming cost V 3 bases and J 3 bases, with 9 bases left between them. This CDR3 has 13 residues. The germline V gene has CDR1 WNHNN and CDR2 SYGVQD (reference sequence).

This rearrangement joins TRBV7-2 to TRBJ2-1, with D tentatively TRBD2 (6 bases). The CDR3 spans 13 residues. Per the germline V gene, CDR1 is SGHTA and CDR2 is FQGNSA. Trimming removed 3 bases at V and 8 bases at J, with 11 bases between. The CDR3 DNA sequence: TGTGCCAGCAGCTTCGGTCCGGGGGATGAGCAGTTCTTC. The encoded protein is CASSFGPGDEQFF.

This clonotype was counted only a few times. V and J are TRBV5-1 and TRBJ1-4; D ambiguous. Germline CDR1 and CDR2: SGHRS and YFSETQ. The CDR3 length is 14 residues. V was clipped by 3 bases and J by 8 bases, with 14 bases between them. The CDR3 protein is CASSSDPSGEKLFF. DNA for the CDR3: TGCGCCAGCAGCTCGGACCCCTCTGGGGAAAAACTGTTTTTT.

In this sample, this clonotype turned up a few times. The V call is TRBV6-1, the J call TRBJ1-5; the match to TRBD1 covers 8 bases. Germline V gene lookup returns CDR1 MNHNS and CDR2 SASEGT. The ends lost 7 bases at V and 6 bases at J; junction bases unmatched: 8. This CDR3 comprises 14 residues. CDR3 sequence reads: CASNEDRESQPQHF. CDR3 nucleotides: TGTGCCAGCAATGAGGACAGGGAAAGTCAGCCCCAGCATTTT.

This clonotype was detected only a few times. V and J are TRBV25-1 and TRBJ2-7, with TRBD1 identical over 9 bases. Germline V lookup: CDR1 MGHDK, CDR2 SYGVNS. This CDR3 comprises 14 residues. J lost 3 bases, V lost 4 bases, and 4 bases had no gene match. CDR3 residues: CASSGAGQGYEQYF. The CDR3 coding sequence is TGTGCCAGCAGTGGCGCGGGACAGGGCTACGAGCAGTACTTC.

The gene calls are TRBV30 and TRBJ1-6; unclear D gene. V was cut by 0 bases and J by 6 bases, with 9 bases left in between. The germline V gene encodes CDR1 GTSNPN and CDR2 SVGIG (reference sequence). The CDR3 sequence is 14 residues long. The CDR3 spells CAWSVGPLNSPLHF. In DNA, the CDR3 is TGTGCCTGGAGTGTTGGGCCTCTTAATTCACCCCTCCACTTT.

This clonotype occurred a few times. J is TRBJ2-7 and V is TRBV27, with 8 bases lining up with TRBD1. V shed 1 base and J 1 base; nucleotides not matched to a gene: 9. Germline assignment: CDR1 MNHEY and CDR2 SMNVEV (reference sequence). CDR3 length: 17 amino acids. CDR3 bases: TGTGCCAGCAGTTTATATAGTTATGGACAGGGATCCTACGAGCAGTACTTC. Protein: CASSLYSYGQGSYEQYF.

Only a few counts were recorded for this clonotype. The CDR3 is CASSSTGTGNTEAFF. The CDR3 DNA sequence: TGTGCCAGCAGCTCCACCGGGACAGGGAACACTGAAGCTTTCTTT. This rearrangement joins TRBV5-5 to TRBJ1-1; 8 bases agree with TRBD1. From germline, CDR1 is SGHKS and CDR2 YYEKEE (reference sequence). The CDR3 sequence is 15 residues long. V lost 3 bases to trimming and J lost 1 base; unmatched junction nucleotides: 5.

As concerns this clonotype: A much bigger clone sits one base away, suggesting this may be a read error. The chain recombines TRBV12-3 or TRBV12-4 with TRBJ1-6; D uncertain. Deletions cut 0 bases from V and 7 bases from J, with 7 bases between. This CDR3 contains 14 residues. For the CDR3, the DNA is TGTGCCAGCAGTTTAGCTGTGGAGAATTCACCCCTCCACTTT. This codes for CASSLAVENSPLHF.

This chain joins TRBV10-3 and TRBJ1-5; D gene ambiguous. Per germline, CDR1 ENHRY and CDR2 SYGVKD. With 0 bases removed from V and 4 bases from J, the gap between germline ends came to 10 bases. CDR3 length: 15 amino acids. The CDR3 protein is CAISESGSGNQPQHF. In DNA form, the CDR3 reads TGTGCCATCAGTGAGTCGGGGTCAGGAAATCAGCCCCAGCATTTT.

This clonotype was seen many times. The chain carries TRBV4-1 and TRBJ2-1; no clear D. CDR3 length: 16 amino acids. Trimming pared 1 base from V and 1 base from J, leaving 11 bases between. CDR1 is MGHRA and CDR2 is YSYEKL in the germline V gene. CDR3 coding DNA: TGCGCCAGCAGCCAAGTCGACCTAGTTTCCTACAATGAGCAGTTCTTC. Translation gives CASSQVDLVSYNEQFF.

This clonotype came up once. V and J are TRBV4-1 and TRBJ1-4, with D possibly being TRBD1 (5 bases). Trimming stripped 6 bases from V and 8 bases from J, with 13 bases between. From germline, CDR1 is MGHRA and CDR2 YSYEKL. The CDR3 loop spans 13 amino acids. For the CDR3, the DNA is TGCGCCAGCAGGGGAGGGGATTACGAAAAACTGTTTTTT. It yields the protein CASRGGDYEKLFF.

This clonotype was seen a few times. V and J are TRBV5-1 and TRBJ2-3, with D tentatively TRBD1 (6 bases). The germline V gene encodes CDR1 SGHRS and CDR2 YFSETQ. Trimming took 2 bases from V and 2 from J, leaving 15 bases between them. CDR3 size: 16 residues. The CDR3 sequence: CASSFRGGLATDTQYF. Here the CDR3 DNA reads TGCGCCAGCAGCTTCCGTGGGGGCCTCGCCACAGATACGCAGTATTTT.

This clonotype was observed a handful of times. V is TRBV7-2 and J is TRBJ2-3; possibly TRBD2 for D (5 bases). Germline V CDR1 and CDR2: SGHTA, FQGNSA. With 5 bases removed from V and 2 bases from J, the gap between germline ends came to 11 bases. This CDR3 has 14 residues. The CDR3 bases are TGTGCCAGCAGCCCGGGGTCGGCCACAGATACGCAGTATTTT. Its protein product is CASSPGSATDTQYF. Filled out from reference TRBV7-2 and TRBJ2-3, the complete variable domain reads GAGVSQSPSNKVTEKGKDVELRCDPISGHTALYWYRQSLGQGLEFLIYFQGNSAPDKSGLPSDRFSAERTGGSVSTLTIQRTQQEDSAVYLCASSPGSATDTQYFGPGTRLTVL.

The V and J genes are TRBV27 and TRBJ2-7; TRBD1 matches 7 bases. J gave up 5 bases and V 6 bases, and 10 bases lay outside the gene matches. CDR1 and CDR2 (germline): MNHEY, SMNVEV (reference sequence). This CDR3 is 14 amino acids long. CDR3 DNA sequence: TGTGCCAGCAGCCGTAAGACCGGGACAGACGAGCAGTACGTC. Protein product: CASSRKTGTDEQYV.

The chain is built from TRBV4-3 and TRBJ1-3; the D is unclear. The CDR3 is 16 amino acids. Germline assignment: CDR1 LGHNA and CDR2 YSLEER. The V and J ends lost 0 bases and 0 bases respectively, with 9 bases between them. This chain's CDR3 is CASSQETPFSGNTIYF. CDR3 nucleotides: TGCGCCAGCAGCCAAGAGACACCCTTCTCTGGAAACACCATATATTTT.

The chain has TRBV5-6 and TRBJ1-4; possibly TRBD1 for D (5 bases). Germline V gives CDR1 SGHDT, CDR2 YYEEEE. Trimming left V 0 bases short and J 5 bases short, with 20 bases between. This CDR3 is built from 18 residues. DNA for the CDR3: TGTGCCAGCAGCTTGGAGGTGGCAGGGAGTCGGCGGAATGAAAAACTGTTTTTT. Encoded protein: CASSLEVAGSRRNEKLFF.

This rearrangement joins TRBV7-2 to TRBJ1-2; D ambiguous. Deletions cut 5 bases from V and 4 bases from J, with 11 bases between. Germline CDR1 SGHTA, CDR2 FQGNSA. This CDR3 is built from 13 residues. CDR3: CASSPTSGYGYTF. CDR3 bases: TGTGCCAGCAGCCCTACTTCGGGCTATGGCTACACCTTC.

The CDR3 sequence is CASSLSAGLNTGELFF. The CDR3 region has the DNA TGTGCCAGCAGCTTATCCGCAGGGTTGAACACCGGGGAGCTGTTTTTT. The chain employs TRBV7-9 and TRBJ2-2; possible D gene TRBD1, 5 bases. Germline values: CDR1 SEHNR, CDR2 FQNEAQ (reference sequence). This CDR3 has 16 amino acids. Between the trimmed V and J ends, which lost 2 bases and 1 base, there was a span of 11 bases.

The table lists this clonotype with a few counts. The gene calls are TRBV6-5 and TRBJ1-4; possibly TRBD1 for D (6 bases). CDR1 is MNHEY, CDR2 SVGAGI, per germline. The length of the CDR3 is 13 residues. The V end lost 6 bases, the J end lost 4 bases, and 9 bases lay between the germline ends. Here the CDR3 reads CASRGQRNEKLFF. The CDR3 DNA reads as TGTGCCAGCAGAGGACAGCGTAATGAAAAACTGTTTTTT.

This clonotype was detected many times. The gene calls are TRBV25-1 and TRBJ1-5; D ambiguous. V dropped 2 bases and J dropped 3 bases, with 2 bases sitting between them. In germline, CDR1 is MGHDK, CDR2 SYGVNS. The CDR3 runs to 12 residues. The CDR3 protein is CASSEANQPQHF. The DNA of the CDR3 is TGTGCCAGCAGTGAAGCCAATCAGCCCCAGCATTTT.

This chain joins TRBV12-3 or TRBV12-4 and TRBJ1-1; D is possibly TRBD1 (6 bases). Trimming pared 2 bases from V and 11 bases from J, leaving 12 bases between. This CDR3 region has 12 residues. The CDR3 DNA is TGTGCCAGCAGTTTACAGGGAGGGGGTGCTTTCTTT. This sequence encodes CASSLQGGGAFF.

V usage is TRBV5-1 and J usage is TRBJ1-6; 11 bases map to TRBD1. Germline-derived CDR1 and CDR2 are SGHRS and YFSETQ. This CDR3 has 15 amino acids. V lost 6 bases and J lost 7; bases outside the gene matches: 6. CDR3 protein: CASTLGDRGNSPLHF. The CDR3 bases are TGCGCCAGCACCCTTGGGGACAGGGGGAATTCACCCCTCCACTTT.

This clonotype showed up just a few times. The chain has TRBV24-1 and TRBJ2-3; 9 positions match TRBD1. This CDR3 spans 17 amino acids. The junction had 11 bases not matched to a gene; V was cut back by 3 bases and J by 5 bases. The V gene's germline CDR1 is KGHDR and CDR2 SFDVKD. In nucleotides, the CDR3 is TGTGCCACCAGTGATAACCCGGGGGACAGGGTAGGAGATACGCAGTATTTT. This translates into CATSDNPGDRVGDTQYF.

The chain uses TRBV7-8 and TRBJ1-2; D gene uncertain. Trimming shortened V by 7 bases and J by 8 bases, and 17 bases separated the two germline ends. Germline V gives CDR1 SGHVS, CDR2 FQNEAQ. The CDR3 sequence is 13 residues long. CDR3 sequence: CASTNYAPRGYTF. The CDR3 coding sequence is TGTGCCAGCACCAACTACGCCCCTCGAGGCTACACCTTC. Drawing the rest from reference TRBV7-8 and TRBJ1-2, the complete variable domain is GAGVSQSPRYKVAKRGQDVALRCDPISGHVSLFWYQQALGQGPEFLTYFQNEAQLDKSGLPSDRFFAERPEGSVSTLKIQRTQQEDSAVYLCASTNYAPRGYTFGSGTRLTVV.

The table lists this clonotype with a few counts. The V gene is TRBV19, the J gene TRBJ2-1, with 9 bases identical to TRBD2. CDR1 and CDR2 (germline): LNHDA, SQIVND (reference sequence). Trimming took 7 bases from V and 7 from J; bases not matched to a gene: 14. The CDR3 has 16 residues. CDR3 sequence (DNA): TGTGCCAGTACCCTCTGGGCGGGGGGGCCCTTTAATGAGCAGTTCTTC. Encoded protein: CASTLWAGGPFNEQFF.

V is TRBV12-3 or TRBV12-4 and J is TRBJ1-1, with D possibly TRBD1 on 5 matching bases. The CDR3 loop spans 14 amino acids. Deletions cut 5 bases from V and 0 bases from J, with 10 bases between. In DNA form, the CDR3 reads TGTGCCAGCAGTCCCGGGGCATTGAACACTGAAGCTTTCTTT. Translated: CASSPGALNTEAFF.